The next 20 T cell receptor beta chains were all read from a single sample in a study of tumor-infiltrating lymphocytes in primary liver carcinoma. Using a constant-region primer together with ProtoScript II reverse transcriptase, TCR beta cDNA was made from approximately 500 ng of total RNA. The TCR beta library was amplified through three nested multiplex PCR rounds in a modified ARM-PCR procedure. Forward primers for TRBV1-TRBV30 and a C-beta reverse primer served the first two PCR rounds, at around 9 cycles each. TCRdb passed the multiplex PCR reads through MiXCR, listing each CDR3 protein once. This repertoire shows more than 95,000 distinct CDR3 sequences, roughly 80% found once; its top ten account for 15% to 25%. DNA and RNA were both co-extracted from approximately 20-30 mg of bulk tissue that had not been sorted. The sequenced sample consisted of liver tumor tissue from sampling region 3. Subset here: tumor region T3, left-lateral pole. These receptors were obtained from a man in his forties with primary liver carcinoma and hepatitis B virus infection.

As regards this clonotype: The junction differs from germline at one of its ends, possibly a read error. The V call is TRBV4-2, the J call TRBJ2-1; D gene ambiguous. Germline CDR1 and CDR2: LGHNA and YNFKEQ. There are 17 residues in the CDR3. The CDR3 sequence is CANSQGGSRDSYNEQFF. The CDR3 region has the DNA TGTGCCAACAGCCAAGGCGGTAGCAGAGACTCCTACAATGAGCAGTTCTTC.

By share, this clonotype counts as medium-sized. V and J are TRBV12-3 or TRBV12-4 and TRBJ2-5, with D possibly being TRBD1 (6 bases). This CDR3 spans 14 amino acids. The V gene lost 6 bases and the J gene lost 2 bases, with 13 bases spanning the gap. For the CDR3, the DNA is TGTGCCAGCAGCCCAGGGGTGGTTCAAGAGACCCAGTACTTC. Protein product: CASSPGVVQETQYF.

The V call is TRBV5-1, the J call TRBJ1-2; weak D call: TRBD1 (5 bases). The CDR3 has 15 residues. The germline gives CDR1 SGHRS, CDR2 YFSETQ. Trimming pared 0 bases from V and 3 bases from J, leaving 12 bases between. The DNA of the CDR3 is TGCGCCAGCAGCTTGGCAGGAGTAGGGGACTATGGCTACACCTTC. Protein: CASSLAGVGDYGYTF.

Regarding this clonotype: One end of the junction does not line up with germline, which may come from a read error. The CDR3: CASSPSTLDTQAFF. The DNA for the CDR3 is TGTGCCAGCAGCCCGTCCACCTTGGACACTCAAGCTTTCTTT. The gene calls are TRBV9 and TRBJ1-1; tentative D call: TRBD1 (5 bases). This CDR3 is 14 amino acids long. Germline assignment: CDR1 SGDLS and CDR2 YYNGEE.

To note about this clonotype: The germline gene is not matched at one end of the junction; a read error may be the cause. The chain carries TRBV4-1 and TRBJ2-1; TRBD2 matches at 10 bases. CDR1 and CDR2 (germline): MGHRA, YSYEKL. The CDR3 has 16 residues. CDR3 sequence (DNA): TGCGCAAGCAGCCAAGAGCCGACTAGCGGGCAAAGTGAGCAGTTCTTC. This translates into CASSQEPTSGQSEQFF.

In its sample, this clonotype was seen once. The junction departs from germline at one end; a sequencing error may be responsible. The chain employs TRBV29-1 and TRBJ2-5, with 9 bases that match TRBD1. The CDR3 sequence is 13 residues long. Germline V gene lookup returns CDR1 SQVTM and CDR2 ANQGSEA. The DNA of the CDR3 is TGCAGCATTGAACACAGGGGGCTAGAGACCCAGTACTTC. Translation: CSIEHRGLETQYF. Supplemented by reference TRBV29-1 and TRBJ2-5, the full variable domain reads SAVISQKPSRDICQRGTSLTIQCQVDSQVTMMFWYRQQPGQSLTLIATANQGSEATYESGFVIDKFPISRPNLTFSTLTVSNMSPEDSSIYLCSIEHRGLETQYFGPGTRLLVL.

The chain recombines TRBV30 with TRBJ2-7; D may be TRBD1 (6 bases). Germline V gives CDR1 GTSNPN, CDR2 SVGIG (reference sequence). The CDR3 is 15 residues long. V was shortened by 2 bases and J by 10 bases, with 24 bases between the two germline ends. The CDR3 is CAWSTRMTGLTEQYF. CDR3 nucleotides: TGTGCCTGGAGTACCCGAATGACAGGCCTGACCGAACAGTACTTC.

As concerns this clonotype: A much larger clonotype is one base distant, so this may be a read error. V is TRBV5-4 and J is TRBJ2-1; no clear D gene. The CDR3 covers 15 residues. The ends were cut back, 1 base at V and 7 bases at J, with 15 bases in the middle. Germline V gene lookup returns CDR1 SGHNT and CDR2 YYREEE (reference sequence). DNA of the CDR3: TGTGCCAGCAGCTTGTTCGGCCGGGTGGGGAATGAGCAGTTCTTC. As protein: CASSLFGRVGNEQFF. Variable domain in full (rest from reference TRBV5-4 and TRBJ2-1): ETGVTQSPTHLIKTRGQQVTLRCSSQSGHNTVSWYQQALGQGPQFIFQYYREEENGRGNFPPRFSGLQFPNYSSELNVNALELDDSALYLCASSLFGRVGNEQFFGPGTRLTVL.

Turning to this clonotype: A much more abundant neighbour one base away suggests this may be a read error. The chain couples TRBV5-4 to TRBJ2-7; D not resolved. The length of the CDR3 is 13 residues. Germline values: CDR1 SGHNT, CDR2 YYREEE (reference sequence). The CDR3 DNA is TGTGTCAGCAGCTTCGCCTCACCAGGCGAGCAGTACTTC. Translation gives CVSSFASPGEQYF.

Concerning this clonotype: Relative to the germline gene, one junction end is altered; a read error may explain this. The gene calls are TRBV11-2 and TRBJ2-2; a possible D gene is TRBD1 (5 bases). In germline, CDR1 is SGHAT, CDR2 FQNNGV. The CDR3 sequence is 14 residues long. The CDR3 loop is CASSTESDTEELFF. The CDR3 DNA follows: TGTGCCAGTAGCACAGAATCGGACACCGAGGAGCTGTTTTTT.

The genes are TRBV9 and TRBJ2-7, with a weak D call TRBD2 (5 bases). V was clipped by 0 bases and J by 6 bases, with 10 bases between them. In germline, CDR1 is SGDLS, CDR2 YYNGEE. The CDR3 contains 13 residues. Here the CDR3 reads CASSVVLGVEQYF. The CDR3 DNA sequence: TGTGCCAGCAGCGTAGTATTGGGAGTCGAGCAGTACTTC.

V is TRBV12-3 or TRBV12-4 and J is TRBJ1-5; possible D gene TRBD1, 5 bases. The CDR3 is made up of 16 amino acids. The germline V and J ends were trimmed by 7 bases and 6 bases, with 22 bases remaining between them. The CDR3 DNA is TGTGCCAGCACTCCAGGCGAGTACGGCGACAGTCAGCCCCAGCATTTT. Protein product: CASTPGEYGDSQPQHF.

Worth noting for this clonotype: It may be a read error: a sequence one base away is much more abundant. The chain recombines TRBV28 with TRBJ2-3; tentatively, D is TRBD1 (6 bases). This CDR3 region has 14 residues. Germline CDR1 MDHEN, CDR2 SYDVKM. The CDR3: CVSSLYSGADTQYF. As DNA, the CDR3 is TGTGTCAGCAGTTTATATTCAGGGGCAGATACGCAGTATTTT.

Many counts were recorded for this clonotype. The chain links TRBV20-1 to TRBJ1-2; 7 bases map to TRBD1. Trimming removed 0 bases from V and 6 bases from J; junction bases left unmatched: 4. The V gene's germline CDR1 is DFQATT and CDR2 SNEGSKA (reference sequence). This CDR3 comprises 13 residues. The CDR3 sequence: CSAREGGQDGYTF. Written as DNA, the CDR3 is TGCAGTGCTAGAGAAGGCGGACAGGATGGCTACACCTTC.

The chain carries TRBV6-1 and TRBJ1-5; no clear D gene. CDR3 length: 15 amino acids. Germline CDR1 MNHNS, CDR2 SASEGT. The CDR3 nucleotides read TGTGCAACCTACGTGGAGCAGTTTAGTAATCAGCCCCAGCATTTT. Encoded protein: CATYVEQFSNQPQHF.

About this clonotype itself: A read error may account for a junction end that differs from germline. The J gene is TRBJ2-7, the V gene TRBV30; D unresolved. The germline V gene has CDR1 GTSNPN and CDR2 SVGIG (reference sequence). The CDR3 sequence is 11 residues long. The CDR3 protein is CAWRDLYKQYF. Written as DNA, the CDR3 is TGTGCCTGGAGGGACCTCTACAAGCAGTACTTC.

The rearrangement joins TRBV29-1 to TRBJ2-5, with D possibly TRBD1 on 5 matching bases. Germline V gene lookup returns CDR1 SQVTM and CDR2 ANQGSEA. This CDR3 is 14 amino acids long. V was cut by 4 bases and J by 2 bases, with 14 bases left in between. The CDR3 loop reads CSVAIRGEQETQYF. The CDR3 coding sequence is TGCAGCGTTGCGATTAGGGGTGAACAAGAGACCCAGTACTTC.

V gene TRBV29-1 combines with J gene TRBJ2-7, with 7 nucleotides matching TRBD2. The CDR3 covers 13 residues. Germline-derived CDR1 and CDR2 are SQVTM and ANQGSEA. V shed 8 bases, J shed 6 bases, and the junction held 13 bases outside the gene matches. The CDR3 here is CSFQWKGGREQYF. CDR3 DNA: TGCAGCTTTCAATGGAAGGGAGGGCGCGAGCAGTACTTC.

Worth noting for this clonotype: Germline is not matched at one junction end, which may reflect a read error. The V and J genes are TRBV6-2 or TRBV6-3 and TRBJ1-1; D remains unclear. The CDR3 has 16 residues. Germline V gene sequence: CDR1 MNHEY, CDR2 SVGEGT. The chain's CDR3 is CAGSYSRDRMNTEAFF. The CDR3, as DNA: TGTGCCGGCAGTTACTCGAGGGATAGGATGAACACTGAAGCTTTCTTT.

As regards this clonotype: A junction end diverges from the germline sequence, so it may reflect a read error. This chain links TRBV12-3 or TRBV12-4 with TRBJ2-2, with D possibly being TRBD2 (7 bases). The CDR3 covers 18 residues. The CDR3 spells CASSSHTGGLANTGELFF. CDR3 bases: TGTGCCAGCAGCTCCCACACGGGGGGCTTAGCGAACACCGGGGAACTGTTTTTT.